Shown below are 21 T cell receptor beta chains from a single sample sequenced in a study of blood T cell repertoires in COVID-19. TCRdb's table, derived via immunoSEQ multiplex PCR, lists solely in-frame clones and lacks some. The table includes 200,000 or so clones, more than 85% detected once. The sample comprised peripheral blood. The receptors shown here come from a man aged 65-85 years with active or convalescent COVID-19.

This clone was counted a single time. This CDR3 is CSVGGGQGVNEQFF. CDR3 sequence (DNA): TGCAGCGTTGGGGGGGGACAGGGAGTCAATGAGCAGTTCTTC. The chain links TRBV29-1 to TRBJ2-1; 9 bases map to TRBD1. CDR1 SQVTM and CDR2 ANQGSEA come from the germline V gene. V gave up 4 bases and J gave up 6 bases; unmatched junction bases: 7. This CDR3 has 14 amino acids.

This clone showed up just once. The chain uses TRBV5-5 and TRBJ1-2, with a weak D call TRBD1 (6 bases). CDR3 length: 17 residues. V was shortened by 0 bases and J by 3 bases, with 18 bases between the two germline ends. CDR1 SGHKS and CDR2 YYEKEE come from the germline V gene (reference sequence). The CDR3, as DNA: TGTGCCAGCAGCTTGGCGACAGGAAAGGACCGGTACTATGGCTACACCTTC. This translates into CASSLATGKDRYYGYTF.

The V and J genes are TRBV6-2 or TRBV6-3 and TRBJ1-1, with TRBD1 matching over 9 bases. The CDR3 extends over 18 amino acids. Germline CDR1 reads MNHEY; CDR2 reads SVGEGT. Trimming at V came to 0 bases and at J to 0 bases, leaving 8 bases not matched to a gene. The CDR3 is CASSYSPGQGSMNTEAFF. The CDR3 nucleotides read TGTGCCAGCAGTTACTCTCCGGGACAGGGATCCATGAACACTGAAGCTTTCTTT.

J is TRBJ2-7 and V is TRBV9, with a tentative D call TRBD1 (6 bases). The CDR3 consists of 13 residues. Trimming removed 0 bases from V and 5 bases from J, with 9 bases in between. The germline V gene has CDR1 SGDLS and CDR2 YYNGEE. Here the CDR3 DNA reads TGTGCCAGCAGCGTAGTCCCAGGGGACGAGCAGTACTTC. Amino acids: CASSVVPGDEQYF.

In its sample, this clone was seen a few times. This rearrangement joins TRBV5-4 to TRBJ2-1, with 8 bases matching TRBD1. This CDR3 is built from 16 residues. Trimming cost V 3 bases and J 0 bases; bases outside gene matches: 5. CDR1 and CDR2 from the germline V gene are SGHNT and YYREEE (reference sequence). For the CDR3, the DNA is TGTGCCAGCAGCTCCAGGGGGCCTAGCTCCTACAATGAGCAGTTCTTC. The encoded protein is CASSSRGPSSYNEQFF.

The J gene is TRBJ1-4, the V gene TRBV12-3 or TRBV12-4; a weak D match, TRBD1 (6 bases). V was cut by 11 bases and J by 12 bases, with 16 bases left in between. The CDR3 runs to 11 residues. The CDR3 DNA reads TGTGCCTGTCTAGGGGGATCGGAACTGTTTTTT. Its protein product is CACLGGSELFF.

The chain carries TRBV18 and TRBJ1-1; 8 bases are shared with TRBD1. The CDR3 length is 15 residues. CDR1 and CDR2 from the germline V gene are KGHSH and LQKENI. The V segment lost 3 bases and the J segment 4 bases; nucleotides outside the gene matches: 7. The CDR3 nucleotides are TGTGCCAGCTCACCGGCGACAGGGGTGATCACTGAAGCTTTCTTT. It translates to CASSPATGVITEAFF.

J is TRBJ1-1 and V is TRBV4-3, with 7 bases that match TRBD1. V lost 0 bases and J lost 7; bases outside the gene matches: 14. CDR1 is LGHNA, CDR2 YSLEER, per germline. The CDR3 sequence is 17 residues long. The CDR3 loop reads CASSQDLVSPRGVEAFF. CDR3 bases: TGCGCCAGCAGCCAAGATCTGGTGTCCCCCAGGGGGGTTGAAGCTTTCTTT.

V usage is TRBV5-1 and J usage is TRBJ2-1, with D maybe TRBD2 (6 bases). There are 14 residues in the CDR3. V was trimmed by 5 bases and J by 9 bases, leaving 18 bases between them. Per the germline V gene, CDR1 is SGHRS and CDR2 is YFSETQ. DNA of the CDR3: TGCGCCAGCAGACCGGGGGAAATCCCTAGTGAGCAGTTCTTC. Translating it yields CASRPGEIPSEQFF.

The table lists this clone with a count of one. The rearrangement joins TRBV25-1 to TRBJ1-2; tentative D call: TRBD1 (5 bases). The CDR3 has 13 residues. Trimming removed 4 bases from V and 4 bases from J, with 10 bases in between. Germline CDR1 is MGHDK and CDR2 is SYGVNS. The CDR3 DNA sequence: TGTGCCAGCAGTGTGGATAGGGGCTATGGCTACACCTTC. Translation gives CASSVDRGYGYTF.

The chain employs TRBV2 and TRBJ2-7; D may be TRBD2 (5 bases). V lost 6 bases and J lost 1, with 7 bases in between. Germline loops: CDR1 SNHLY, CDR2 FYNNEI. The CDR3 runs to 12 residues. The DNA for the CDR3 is TGTGCCAGCAGCGGGGTGTCCTACGAGCAGTACTTC. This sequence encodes CASSGVSYEQYF.

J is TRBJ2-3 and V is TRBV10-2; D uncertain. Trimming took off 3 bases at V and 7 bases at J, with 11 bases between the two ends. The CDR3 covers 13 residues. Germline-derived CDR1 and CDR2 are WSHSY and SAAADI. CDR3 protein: CASSDLQTNTQYF. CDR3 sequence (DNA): TGCGCCAGCAGTGATTTACAGACGAATACGCAGTATTTT.

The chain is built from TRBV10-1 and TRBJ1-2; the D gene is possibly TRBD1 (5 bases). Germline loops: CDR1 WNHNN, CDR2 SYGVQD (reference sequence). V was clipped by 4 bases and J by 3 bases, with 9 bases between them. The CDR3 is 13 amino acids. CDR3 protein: CASSGQRDYGYTF. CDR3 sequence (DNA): TGCGCCAGCAGTGGACAGAGAGACTATGGCTACACCTTC.

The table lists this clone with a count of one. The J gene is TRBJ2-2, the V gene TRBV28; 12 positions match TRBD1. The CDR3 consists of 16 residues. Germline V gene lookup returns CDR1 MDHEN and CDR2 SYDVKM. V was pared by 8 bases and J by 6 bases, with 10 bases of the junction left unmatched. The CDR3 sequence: CASARAGQGASGELFF. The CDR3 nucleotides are TGTGCCAGCGCCCGGGCGGGACAGGGGGCTTCCGGGGAGCTGTTTTTT.

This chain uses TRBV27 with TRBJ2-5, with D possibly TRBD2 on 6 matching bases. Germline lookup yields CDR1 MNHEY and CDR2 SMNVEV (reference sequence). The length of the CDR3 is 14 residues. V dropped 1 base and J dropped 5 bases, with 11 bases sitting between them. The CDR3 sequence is CASSLWRERETQYF. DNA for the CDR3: TGTGCCAGCAGTTTATGGAGGGAACGGGAGACCCAGTACTTC.

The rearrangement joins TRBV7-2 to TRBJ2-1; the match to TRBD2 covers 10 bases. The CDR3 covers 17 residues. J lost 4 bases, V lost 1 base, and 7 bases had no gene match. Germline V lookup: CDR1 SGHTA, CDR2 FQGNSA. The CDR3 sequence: CASSLGRGLAPYNEQFF. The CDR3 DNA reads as TGTGCCAGCAGCTTAGGGAGGGGACTAGCGCCTTACAATGAGCAGTTCTTC.

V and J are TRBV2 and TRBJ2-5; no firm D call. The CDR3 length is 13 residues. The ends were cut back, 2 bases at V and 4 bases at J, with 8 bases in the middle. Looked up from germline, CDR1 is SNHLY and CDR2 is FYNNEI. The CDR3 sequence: CASSEFVGETQYF. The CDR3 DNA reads TGTGCCAGCAGTGAATTTGTCGGAGAGACCCAGTACTTC.

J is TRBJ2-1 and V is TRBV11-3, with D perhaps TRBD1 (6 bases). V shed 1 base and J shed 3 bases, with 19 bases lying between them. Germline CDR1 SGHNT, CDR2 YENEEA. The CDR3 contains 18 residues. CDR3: CASSLGGWGQGFYNEQFF. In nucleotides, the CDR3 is TGTGCCAGCAGCTTAGGGGGTTGGGGGCAGGGCTTCTACAATGAGCAGTTCTTC.

Written as DNA, the CDR3 is TGCAGTGCTAGTTGGGAGGGGGTACTCCCAGATACGCAGTATTTT. It is translated as CSASWEGVLPDTQYF. The rearrangement links TRBV20-1 to TRBJ2-3, with a tentative D call TRBD2 (7 bases). The CDR3 spans 15 residues. Germline-derived CDR1 and CDR2 are DFQATT and SNEGSKA (reference sequence). Trimming cost V 3 bases and J 4 bases, with 17 bases left between them.

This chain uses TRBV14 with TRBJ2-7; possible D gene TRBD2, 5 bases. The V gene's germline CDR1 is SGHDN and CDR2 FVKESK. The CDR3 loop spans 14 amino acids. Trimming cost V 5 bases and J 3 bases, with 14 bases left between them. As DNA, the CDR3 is TGTGCCAGCAGCGCGATTGGACTCGGCTACGAGCAGTACTTC. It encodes CASSAIGLGYEQYF.

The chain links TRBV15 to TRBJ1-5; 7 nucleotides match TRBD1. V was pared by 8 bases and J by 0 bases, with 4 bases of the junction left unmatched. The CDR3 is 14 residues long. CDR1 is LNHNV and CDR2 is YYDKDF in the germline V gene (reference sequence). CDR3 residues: CATGDRNSNQPQHF. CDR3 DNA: TGTGCCACCGGGGACAGAAATAGCAATCAGCCCCAGCATTTT. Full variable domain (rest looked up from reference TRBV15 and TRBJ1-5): DAMVIQNPRYQVTQFGKPVTLSCSQTLNHNVMYWYQQKSSQAPKLLFHYYDKDFNNEADTPDNFQSRRPNTSFCFLDIRSPGLGDTAMYLCATGDRNSNQPQHFGDGTRLSIL.